The clone carrying this T cell receptor (beta chain) was observed at least ten times. Its specificity is not known. The sample is drawn from a study of T-cell reconstitution after alpha-beta-depleted transplantation in children. Study observations and caveats: Fresh T-cell production supplied most of the T-cell counts and diversity seen one year after transplant.

Preparation of the TCRbeta library used unique molecular identifiers. TCRdb passed the PCR reads through MiXCR, listing each CDR3 protein once. The profile shows around 960,000 distinct CDR3 sequences, about 29% of them singletons. Source: PBMCs, mostly from graft donor cells, taken 360 days after TCRalphabeta/CD19-depleted stem cell transplant. This clonotype was sampled from a boy younger than two who had a stem cell transplant for SCID, so the T cells may come from the graft donor.

CDR3: CAISDNRGSGGKDTQYF. The DNA for the CDR3 is TGTGCCATCAGTGATAACCGGGGTAGCGGGGGAAAAGATACGCAGTATTTT. The V and J genes are TRBV10-3 and TRBJ2-3; 9 bases line up with TRBD2. The junction had 12 bases not matched to a gene; V was cut back by 3 bases and J by 5 bases. Germline lookup yields CDR1 ENHRY and CDR2 SYGVKD. The CDR3 is 17 residues long.